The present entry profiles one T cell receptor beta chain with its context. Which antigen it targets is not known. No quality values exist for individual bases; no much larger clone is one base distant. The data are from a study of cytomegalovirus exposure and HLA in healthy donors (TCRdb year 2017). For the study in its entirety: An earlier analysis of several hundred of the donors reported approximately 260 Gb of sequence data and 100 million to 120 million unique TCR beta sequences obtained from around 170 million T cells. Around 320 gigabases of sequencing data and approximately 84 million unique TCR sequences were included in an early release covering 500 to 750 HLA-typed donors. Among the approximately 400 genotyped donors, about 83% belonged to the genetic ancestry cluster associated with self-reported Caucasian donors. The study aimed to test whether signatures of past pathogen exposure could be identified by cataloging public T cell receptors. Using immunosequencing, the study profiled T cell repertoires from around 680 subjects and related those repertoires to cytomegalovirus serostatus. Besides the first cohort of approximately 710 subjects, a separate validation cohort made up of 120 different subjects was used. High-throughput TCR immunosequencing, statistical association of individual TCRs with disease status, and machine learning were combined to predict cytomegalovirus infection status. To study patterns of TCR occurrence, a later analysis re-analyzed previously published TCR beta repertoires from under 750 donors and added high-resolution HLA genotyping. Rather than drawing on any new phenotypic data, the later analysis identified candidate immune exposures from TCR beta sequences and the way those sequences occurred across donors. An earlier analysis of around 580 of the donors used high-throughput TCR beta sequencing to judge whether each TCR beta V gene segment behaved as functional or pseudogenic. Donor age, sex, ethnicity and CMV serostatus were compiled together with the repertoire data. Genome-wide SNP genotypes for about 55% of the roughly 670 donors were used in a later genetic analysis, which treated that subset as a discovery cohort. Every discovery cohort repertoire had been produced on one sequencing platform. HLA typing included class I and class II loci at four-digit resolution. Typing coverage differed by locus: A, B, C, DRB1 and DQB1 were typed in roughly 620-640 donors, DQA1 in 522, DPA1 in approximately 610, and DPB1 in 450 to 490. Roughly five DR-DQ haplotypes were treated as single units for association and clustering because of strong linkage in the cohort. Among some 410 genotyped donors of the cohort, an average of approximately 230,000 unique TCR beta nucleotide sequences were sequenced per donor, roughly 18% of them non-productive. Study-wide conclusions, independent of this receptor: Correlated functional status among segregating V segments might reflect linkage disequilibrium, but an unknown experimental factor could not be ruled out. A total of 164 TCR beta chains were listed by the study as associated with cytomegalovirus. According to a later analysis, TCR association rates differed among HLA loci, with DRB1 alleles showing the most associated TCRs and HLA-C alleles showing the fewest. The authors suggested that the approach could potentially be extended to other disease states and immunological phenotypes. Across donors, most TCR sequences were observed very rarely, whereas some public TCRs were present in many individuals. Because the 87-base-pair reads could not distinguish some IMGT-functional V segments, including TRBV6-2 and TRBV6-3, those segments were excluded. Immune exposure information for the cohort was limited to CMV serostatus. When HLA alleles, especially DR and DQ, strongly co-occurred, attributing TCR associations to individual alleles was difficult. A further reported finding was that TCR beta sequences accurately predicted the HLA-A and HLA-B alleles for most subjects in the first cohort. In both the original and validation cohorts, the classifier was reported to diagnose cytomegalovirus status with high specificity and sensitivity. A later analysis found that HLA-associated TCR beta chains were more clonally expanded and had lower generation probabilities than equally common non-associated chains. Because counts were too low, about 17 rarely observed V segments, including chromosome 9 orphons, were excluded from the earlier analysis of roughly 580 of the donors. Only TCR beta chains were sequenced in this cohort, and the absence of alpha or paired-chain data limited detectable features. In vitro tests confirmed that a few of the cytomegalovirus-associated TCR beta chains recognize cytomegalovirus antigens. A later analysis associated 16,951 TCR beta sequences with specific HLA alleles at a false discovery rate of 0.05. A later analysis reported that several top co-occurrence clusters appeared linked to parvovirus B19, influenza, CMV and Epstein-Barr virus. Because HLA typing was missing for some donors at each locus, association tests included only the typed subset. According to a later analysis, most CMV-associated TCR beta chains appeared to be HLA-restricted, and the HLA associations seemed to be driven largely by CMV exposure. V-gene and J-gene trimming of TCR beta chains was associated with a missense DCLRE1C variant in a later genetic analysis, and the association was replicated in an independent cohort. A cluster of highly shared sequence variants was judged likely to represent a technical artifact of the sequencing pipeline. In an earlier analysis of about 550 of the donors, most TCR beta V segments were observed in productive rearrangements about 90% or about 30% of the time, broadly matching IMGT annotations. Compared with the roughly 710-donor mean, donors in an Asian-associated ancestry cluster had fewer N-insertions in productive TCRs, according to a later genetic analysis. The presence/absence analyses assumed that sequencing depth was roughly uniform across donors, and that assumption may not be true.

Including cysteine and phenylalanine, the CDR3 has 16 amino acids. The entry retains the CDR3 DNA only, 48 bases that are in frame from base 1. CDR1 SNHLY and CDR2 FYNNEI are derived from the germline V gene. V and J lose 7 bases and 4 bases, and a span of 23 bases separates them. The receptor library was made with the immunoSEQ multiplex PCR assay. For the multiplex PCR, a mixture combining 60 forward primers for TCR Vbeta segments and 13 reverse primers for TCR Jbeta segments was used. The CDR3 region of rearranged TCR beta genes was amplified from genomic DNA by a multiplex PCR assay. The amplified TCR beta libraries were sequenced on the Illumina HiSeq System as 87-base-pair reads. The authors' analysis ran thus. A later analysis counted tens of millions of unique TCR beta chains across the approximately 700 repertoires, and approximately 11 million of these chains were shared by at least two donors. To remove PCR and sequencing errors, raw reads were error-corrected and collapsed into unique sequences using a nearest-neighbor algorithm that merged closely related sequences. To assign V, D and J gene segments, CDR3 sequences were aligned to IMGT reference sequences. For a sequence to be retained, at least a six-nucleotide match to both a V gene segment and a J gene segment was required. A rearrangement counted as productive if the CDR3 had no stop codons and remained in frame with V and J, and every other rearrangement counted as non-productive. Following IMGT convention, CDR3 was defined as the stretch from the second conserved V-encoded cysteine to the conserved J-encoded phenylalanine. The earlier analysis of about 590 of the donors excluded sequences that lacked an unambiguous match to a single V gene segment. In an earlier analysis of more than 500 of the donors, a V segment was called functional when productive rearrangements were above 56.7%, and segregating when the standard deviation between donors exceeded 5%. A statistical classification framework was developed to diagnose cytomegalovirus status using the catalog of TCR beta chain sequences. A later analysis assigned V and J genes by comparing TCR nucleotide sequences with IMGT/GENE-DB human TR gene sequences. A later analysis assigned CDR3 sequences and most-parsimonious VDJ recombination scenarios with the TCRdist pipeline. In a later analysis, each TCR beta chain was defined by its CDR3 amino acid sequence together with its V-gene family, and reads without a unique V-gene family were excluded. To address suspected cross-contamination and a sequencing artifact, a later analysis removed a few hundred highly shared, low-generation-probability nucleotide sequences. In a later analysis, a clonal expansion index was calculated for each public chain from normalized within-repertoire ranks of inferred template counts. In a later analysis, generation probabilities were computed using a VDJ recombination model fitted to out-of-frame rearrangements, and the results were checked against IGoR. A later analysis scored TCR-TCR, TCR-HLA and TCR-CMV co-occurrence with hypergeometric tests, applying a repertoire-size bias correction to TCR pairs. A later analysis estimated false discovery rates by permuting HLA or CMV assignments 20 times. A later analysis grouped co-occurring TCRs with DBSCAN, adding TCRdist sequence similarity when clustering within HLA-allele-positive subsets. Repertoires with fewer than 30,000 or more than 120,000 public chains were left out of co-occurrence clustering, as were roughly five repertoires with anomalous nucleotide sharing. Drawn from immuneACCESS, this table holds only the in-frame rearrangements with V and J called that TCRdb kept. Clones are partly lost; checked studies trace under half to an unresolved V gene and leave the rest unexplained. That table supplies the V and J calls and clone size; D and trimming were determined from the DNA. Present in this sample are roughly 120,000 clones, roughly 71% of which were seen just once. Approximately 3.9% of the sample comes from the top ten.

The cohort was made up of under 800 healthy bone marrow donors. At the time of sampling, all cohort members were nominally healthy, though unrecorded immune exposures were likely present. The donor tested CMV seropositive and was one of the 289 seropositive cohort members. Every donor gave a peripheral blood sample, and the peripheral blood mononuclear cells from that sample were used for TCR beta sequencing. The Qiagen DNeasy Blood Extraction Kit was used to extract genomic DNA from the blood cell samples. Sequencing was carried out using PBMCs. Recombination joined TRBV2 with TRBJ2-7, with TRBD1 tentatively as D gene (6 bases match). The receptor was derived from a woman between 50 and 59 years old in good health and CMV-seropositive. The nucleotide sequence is TGTGCCAGCATCAGGGGAAGTATGCAGACATTGTACGAGCAGTACTTC. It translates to CASIRGSMQTLYEQYF.